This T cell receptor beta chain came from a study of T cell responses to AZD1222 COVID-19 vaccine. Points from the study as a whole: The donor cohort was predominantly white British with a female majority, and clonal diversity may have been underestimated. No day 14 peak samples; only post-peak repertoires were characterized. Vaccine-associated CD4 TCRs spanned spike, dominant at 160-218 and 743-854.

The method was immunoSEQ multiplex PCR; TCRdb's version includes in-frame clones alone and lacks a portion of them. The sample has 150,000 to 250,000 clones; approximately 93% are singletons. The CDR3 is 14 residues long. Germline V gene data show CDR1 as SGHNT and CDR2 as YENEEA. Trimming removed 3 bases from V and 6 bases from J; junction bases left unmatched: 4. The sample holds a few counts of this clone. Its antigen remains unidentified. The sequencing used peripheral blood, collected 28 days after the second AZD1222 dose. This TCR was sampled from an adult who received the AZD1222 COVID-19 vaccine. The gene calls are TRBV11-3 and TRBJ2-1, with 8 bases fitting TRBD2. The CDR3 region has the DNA TGTGCCAGCAGCTTCAGCGGGAGTTTCAATGAGCAGTTCTTC. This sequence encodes CASSFSGSFNEQFF.